Shown below are 25 T cell receptor beta chains from a single sample sequenced in a study of early T cells in non-severe SARS-CoV-2 infection. MiXCR was run by TCRdb on the 5' RACE reads, yielding one entry per CDR3 protein. The sample consists of roughly 83,000 distinct CDR3 sequences, 12% of them appearing once. The input for sequencing was whole blood, taken at baseline. These receptors originate from an adult who was a healthcare worker with PCR-confirmed SARS-CoV-2 infection or an uninfected control (not recorded which).

This chain joins TRBV7-9 and TRBJ1-1, with unresolved D. Germline V lookup: CDR1 SEHNR, CDR2 FQNEAQ (reference sequence). The V and J ends lost 4 bases and 5 bases respectively, with 14 bases between them. The CDR3 is 14 residues long. CDR3 in amino acids: CASSSNPRGTEAFF. Here the CDR3 DNA reads TGTGCCAGCAGCTCCAACCCCCGTGGAACTGAAGCTTTCTTT.

This clonotype was recorded many times. The gene calls are TRBV11-2 and TRBJ1-2; no reliable D call. Germline values: CDR1 SGHAT, CDR2 FQNNGV. The CDR3 spans 14 residues. V lost 2 bases and J lost 4, with 11 bases in between. CDR3 region: CASSLSPAFYGYTF. The CDR3 DNA is TGTGCCAGCAGCTTATCTCCAGCGTTCTATGGCTACACCTTC.

The chain is built from TRBV12-3 or TRBV12-4 and TRBJ1-1, with D uncertain. The CDR3 is 15 amino acids. V dropped 7 bases and J dropped 14 bases, with 29 bases sitting between them. CDR3 DNA sequence: TGTGCCAGCACCCCCCTCCTCGGCGGCCATATGAAGGGATTCTTT. As protein: CASTPLLGGHMKGFF.

This clonotype occurred many times. The chain recombines TRBV9 with TRBJ2-3, with 7 bases lining up with TRBD2. Germline trimming cut 0 bases from V and 5 bases from J; bases unmatched to any gene: 6. This CDR3 spans 15 amino acids. The germline CDR1 and CDR2 sequences are SGDLS and YYNGEE. For the CDR3, the DNA is TGTGCCAGCAGCGTAGCGGGGGGTTCGGAAGATACGCAGTATTTT. Amino acids: CASSVAGGSEDTQYF.

This clonotype was found a few times. The chain has TRBV10-3 and TRBJ2-2, with D hard to call. The CDR3 covers 15 residues. Germline assignment: CDR1 ENHRY and CDR2 SYGVKD. Deletions cut 3 bases from V and 3 bases from J, with 11 bases between. The CDR3 region is CAISERESYTGELFF. In DNA, the CDR3 is TGTGCCATCAGTGAAAGGGAATCGTACACCGGGGAGCTGTTTTTT.

The CDR3 region is CSANRMGDEQYF. As DNA, the CDR3 is TGCAGTGCTAATAGGATGGGTGACGAGCAGTACTTC. The V call is TRBV20-1, the J call TRBJ2-7; D is unclear. Germline CDR1 reads DFQATT; CDR2 reads SNEGSKA (reference sequence). The CDR3 is 12 residues long. The ends were cut back, 4 bases at V and 5 bases at J, with 12 bases in the middle.

By sample share, this clonotype is medium-sized. The genes are TRBV10-3 and TRBJ2-7, with TRBD1 matching over 8 bases. The germline V gene encodes CDR1 ENHRY and CDR2 SYGVKD. This CDR3 has 19 amino acids. V gave up 2 bases and J gave up 5 bases; unmatched junction bases: 20. The CDR3 DNA is TGTGCCATCAGTGAGCCCTGGGACAGGACTGCCAAGTTAGGGGACGAGCAGTACTTC. Encoded protein: CAISEPWDRTAKLGDEQYF.

The sample holds a few counts of this clonotype. V and J are TRBV7-2 and TRBJ2-7; D remains unclear. V was trimmed by 4 bases and J by 7 bases, leaving 17 bases between them. This CDR3 has 14 amino acids. Germline loops: CDR1 SGHTA, CDR2 FQGNSA. CDR3: CASSYRGGLREQYF. The CDR3 coding sequence is TGTGCCAGCAGCTACAGAGGTGGCCTGCGGGAGCAGTACTTC.

In the case of this clonotype: Its ends do not fully match the called genes, so a read error is possible. The CDR3 sequence: CASTQGQNTGELFF. The CDR3 bases are TGTGCCAGCACACAGGGGCAGAACACCGGGGAGCTTTTTTTT. The rearrangement uses TRBV12-3 or TRBV12-4 and TRBJ2-2, with TRBD1 matching 7 bases. The CDR3 is 14 amino acids.

This clonotype was found a few times. The V gene is TRBV6-5, the J gene TRBJ1-1; possibly TRBD1 for D (5 bases). The CDR3 totals 15 residues. From germline, CDR1 is MNHEY and CDR2 SVGAGI. V gave up 6 bases and J gave up 2 bases, with 16 bases separating them. The CDR3 DNA sequence: TGTGCCAGCAGAAAGGGGATAGGGTTTAACACTGAAGCTTTCTTT. It codes for CASRKGIGFNTEAFF.

The chain employs TRBV5-1 and TRBJ2-3, with 8 bases matching TRBD2. This CDR3 contains 16 residues. Germline V gives CDR1 SGHRS, CDR2 YFSETQ. Trimming removed 4 bases from V and 5 bases from J; junction bases left unmatched: 12. The CDR3 loop reads CASSPPERESIDTQYF. CDR3 coding DNA: TGCGCCAGCAGCCCGCCTGAGCGGGAGTCCATAGATACGCAGTATTTT.

The V gene is TRBV28, the J gene TRBJ1-4; D gene uncertain. Germline V gene data show CDR1 as MDHEN and CDR2 as SYDVKM. V was pared by 3 bases and J by 0 bases, with 5 bases between. This CDR3 contains 14 residues. The CDR3 DNA reads as TGTGCCAGCAGTTTGGATGCAACTAATGAAAAACTGTTTTTT. As protein: CASSLDATNEKLFF.

This clonotype has a handful of counts. The CDR3 DNA reads as TGTGCCAGCAGCTTGGGAGACAGGGGCCCGAACTATGGCTACACCTTC. Translation: CASSLGDRGPNYGYTF. The J gene is TRBJ1-2, the V gene TRBV13, with 8 nucleotides matching TRBD1. Losses at the gene ends were 3 bases for V and 2 bases for J; bases not matched to a gene: 8. The CDR3 runs to 16 residues. Germline V gives CDR1 PRHDT, CDR2 FYEKMQ (reference sequence).

This clonotype was seen more than once but under ten times. V usage is TRBV7-9 and J usage is TRBJ2-7; D is ambiguous. CDR3 length: 11 residues. Germline values: CDR1 SEHNR, CDR2 FQNEAQ (reference sequence). Trimming stripped 5 bases from V and 7 bases from J, with 9 bases between. The CDR3 nucleotides read TGTGCCAGCAGCCGTGCCCAGGAGCAGTACTTC. This encodes CASSRAQEQYF.

This clonotype was counted ten times or more. This rearrangement joins TRBV5-8 to TRBJ2-1; no reliable D call. V lost 0 bases and J 7 bases, leaving 11 bases between the germline ends. CDR1 is SGHTS and CDR2 is YDEGEE in the germline V gene. The CDR3 spans 14 residues. The CDR3 loop reads CASSLDLWDNEQFF. The CDR3 DNA reads TGTGCCAGCAGCTTGGATCTGTGGGATAATGAGCAGTTCTTC.

V is TRBV11-3 and J is TRBJ2-1, with 7 bases fitting TRBD2. This CDR3 contains 17 residues. Germline CDR1 reads SGHNT; CDR2 reads YENEEA. V shed 4 bases and J 5 bases; nucleotides not matched to a gene: 14. The CDR3 protein is CASSSQVIQRGHNEQFF. CDR3 in DNA: TGTGCCAGCAGCTCACAGGTAATCCAGCGGGGACACAATGAGCAGTTCTTC.

This clonotype was counted a few times. The gene calls are TRBV4-1 and TRBJ2-3; the D gene is possibly TRBD1 (5 bases). Germline CDR1 is MGHRA and CDR2 is YSYEKL. The CDR3 consists of 15 residues. V was clipped by 7 bases and J by 8 bases, with 22 bases between them. The CDR3 protein is CASTGFYQGSGTQYF. The CDR3, as DNA: TGCGCCAGCACGGGCTTTTATCAGGGTTCGGGTACGCAGTATTTT.

This clonotype has just a few counts. The chain recombines TRBV15 with TRBJ1-5, with D possibly being TRBD1 (5 bases). The CDR3 is 15 residues long. CDR1 is LNHNV and CDR2 is YYDKDF in the germline V gene (reference sequence). V was trimmed by 6 bases and J by 1 base, leaving 13 bases between them. The CDR3 loop reads CATRAGGVSNQPQHF. The CDR3 region has the DNA TGTGCCACCAGGGCTGGAGGGGTGAGCAATCAGCCCCAGCATTTT. Full variable domain (outside the CDR3, taken from reference TRBV15 and TRBJ1-5): DAMVIQNPRYQVTQFGKPVTLSCSQTLNHNVMYWYQQKSSQAPKLLFHYYDKDFNNEADTPDNFQSRRPNTSFCFLDIRSPGLGDTAMYLCATRAGGVSNQPQHFGDGTRLSIL.

The rearrangement uses TRBV28 and TRBJ1-1; D remains unclear. CDR1 and CDR2 from the germline V gene are MDHEN and SYDVKM. The V end lost 6 bases, the J end lost 4 bases, and 18 bases lay between the germline ends. The CDR3 is 15 amino acids. The CDR3 DNA follows: TGTGCCAGCAGCCCGGCTGGAGGGCCGGGCACTGAAGCTTTCTTT. Translating gives CASSPAGGPGTEAFF.

This clonotype was seen only a few times. The chain has TRBV7-9 and TRBJ2-1, with TRBD1 matching over 7 bases. This CDR3 spans 15 amino acids. Germline-derived CDR1 and CDR2 are SEHNR and FQNEAQ (reference sequence). Trimming cost V 4 bases and J 10 bases; bases outside gene matches: 13. CDR3 loop: CASSSYDRQGREQFF. CDR3 nucleotides: TGTGCCAGCAGCTCCTACGACCGACAGGGTCGGGAGCAGTTCTTC.

This clonotype was counted between two and nine times. This chain connects TRBV2 to TRBJ1-1; 7 bases fit TRBD1. CDR3 length: 14 amino acids. Trimming removed 6 bases from V and 0 bases from J; junction bases left unmatched: 4. The germline gives CDR1 SNHLY, CDR2 FYNNEI. CDR3 sequence (DNA): TGTGCCAGCAGGAAGGACAGGATGAACACTGAAGCTTTCTTT. Translating it yields CASRKDRMNTEAFF.

The chain has TRBV29-1 and TRBJ1-5; D gene uncertain. Germline CDR1 and CDR2: SQVTM and ANQGSEA. The V end lost 7 bases, the J end lost 0 bases, and 7 bases lay between the germline ends. The CDR3 extends over 12 amino acids. The CDR3 nucleotides are TGCAGCGCGGGGAATAGCAATCAGCCCCAGCATTTT. It yields the protein CSAGNSNQPQHF.

This clonotype was seen a few times. This chain uses TRBV11-2 with TRBJ2-7, with a tentative D call TRBD1 (6 bases). The CDR3 loop spans 14 amino acids. V was clipped by 3 bases and J by 3 bases, with 12 bases between them. Germline V lookup: CDR1 SGHAT, CDR2 FQNNGV. The CDR3, as DNA: TGTGCCAGCAGCTTTAGGGACACCCTCTACGAGCAGTACTTC. It translates to CASSFRDTLYEQYF.

The gene calls are TRBV4-1 and TRBJ2-1, with a weak D call TRBD1 (5 bases). The CDR3 extends over 15 amino acids. The V gene lost 4 bases and the J gene lost 10 bases, with 20 bases spanning the gap. Looked up from germline, CDR1 is MGHRA and CDR2 is YSYEKL. The CDR3 DNA sequence: TGCGCCAGCAGCCCTATCCCAGGGTCTGGGCAGGAGCAGTTCTTC. Amino acids: CASSPIPGSGQEQFF.

This clonotype was detected a few times. The rearrangement links TRBV11-2 to TRBJ2-1, with TRBD2 matching 11 bases. CDR1 is SGHAT and CDR2 is FQNNGV in the germline V gene. The junction had 16 bases not matched to a gene; V was cut back by 5 bases and J by 4 bases. The CDR3 runs 19 residues. CDR3 sequence: CASSPGGGTSGRYYNEQFF. CDR3 DNA: TGTGCCAGCAGCCCCGGTGGGGGTACTAGCGGGAGATATTACAATGAGCAGTTCTTC.